A single sample gave rise to the 26 T cell receptor beta chains below, sequenced in a study of tumor and adjacent non-tumor tissue in lung cancer. The template was RNA from unsorted bulk tissue. The library came from three nested PCR rounds adapted from ARM-PCR protocols. Each CDR3 protein is one row after TCRdb ran MiXCR on the multiplex PCR reads. The table records fewer than 100,000 distinct CDR3 sequences, about two thirds of them present only once. The sequencing input was lung tumor tissue. These receptors all stem from a woman aged 35 to 49 with non-small cell lung cancer.

This chain joins TRBV10-1 and TRBJ2-3, with 11 bases matching TRBD1. The CDR3 has 14 amino acids. CDR1 is WNHNN, CDR2 SYGVQD, per germline (reference sequence). Trimming took 10 bases from V and 15 from J; bases not matched to a gene: 18. For the CDR3, the DNA is TGCGCCACCCGGGACAGGGGGTCCAAGGATACGCGATATTTT. Its protein product is CATRDRGSKDTRYF.

Details on this clonotype: Since a much larger clone is just one base distant, this may be a read error. This sequence joins TRBV24-1 and TRBJ2-7; 7 nucleotides align to TRBD1. The CDR3 has 11 amino acids. CDR1 is KGHDR and CDR2 is SFDVKD in the germline V gene. After removal of 9 bases from V and 5 bases from J, the junction contained 3 bases not matched to a gene. CDR3 loop: CATGQDHEQYF. The CDR3 DNA reads as TGTGCCACCGGACAGGACCACGAGCAGTACTTC.

Worth noting for this clonotype: A read error may be the cause here, since a much bigger clone is one base away. The chain has TRBV30 and TRBJ2-6; D unclear. Trimming stripped 1 base from V and 2 bases from J, with 3 bases between. The CDR3 runs 13 residues. Germline loops: CDR1 GTSNPN, CDR2 SVGIG (reference sequence). The chain's CDR3 is CAWSDPGANVLTF. For the CDR3, the DNA is TGTGCCTGGAGTGACCCTGGGGCCAACGTCCTGACTTTC.

Worth noting for this clonotype: A much larger clone lies one base from this, so it may be a read error. This likely comes from a read error, as the CDR3 has no conserved phenylalanine or tryptophan at its end. V is TRBV5-1 and J is TRBJ1-4; D uncertain. Looked up from germline, CDR1 is SGHRS and CDR2 is YFSETQ. V was pared by 4 bases and J by 11 bases, with 12 bases between. The CDR3 covers 12 residues. The chain's CDR3 is CASSGETDKLFL. The CDR3 DNA is TGCGCCAGCAGCGGGGAAACGGACAAACTGTTTTTA.

Comment on this clonotype: This clone may be a read error of a much larger clone one base away. The chain joins TRBV20-1 to TRBJ2-5; either TRBD1 or TRBD2 may supply D (5 bases each). Germline V lookup: CDR1 DFQATT, CDR2 SNEGSKA (reference sequence). V was shortened by 1 base and J by 8 bases, with 14 bases between the two germline ends. This CDR3 contains 13 residues. CDR3 amino acids: CSARGWQGDTQYF. CDR3 DNA sequence: TGCAGTGCTAGAGGCTGGCAGGGAGATACCCAGTACTTC.

This clonotype was seen repeatedly, ten times or more. With a much larger clone just one base away, this may be a read error. The chain is built from TRBV28 and TRBJ2-2; the D gene is possibly TRBD1 (6 bases). Germline V gene sequence: CDR1 MDHEN, CDR2 SYDVKM. The CDR3 extends over 13 amino acids. The CDR3 bases are TGTGCCAGCAACCAGGGGAACACCCGGGAGCTGTTTTTT. Amino acids: CASNQGNTRELFF.

This clonotype has a single count. The chain joins TRBV7-9 to TRBJ1-1; the D gene is possibly TRBD1 (5 bases). Germline V CDR1 and CDR2: SEHNR, FQNEAQ (reference sequence). V lost 2 bases and J 4 bases, leaving 14 bases between the germline ends. The CDR3 sequence is 15 residues long. In DNA, the CDR3 is TGTGCCAGCAGCTTACAGGGCACAGGCAGCACTGAAGCTTTCTTT. It translates to CASSLQGTGSTEAFF. Full variable domain (rest looked up from reference TRBV7-9 and TRBJ1-1): DTGVSQNPRHKITKRGQNVTFRCDPISEHNRLYWYRQTLGQGPEFLTYFQNEAQLEKSRLLSDRFSAERPKGSFSTLEIQRTEQGDSAMYLCASSLQGTGSTEAFFGQGTRLTVV.

Note on this clonotype: A much larger clone lies a single base off, so this may be a read error. The V call is TRBV7-8, the J call TRBJ1-1; the D is unclear. The CDR3 contains 14 residues. The germline V gene has CDR1 SGHVS and CDR2 FQNEAQ. CDR3 region: CACSSLGFNTEAFF. For the CDR3, the DNA is TGTGCCTGCAGCTCCTTAGGATTTAACACTGAAGCTTTCTTT.

This clonotype was seen once. A much larger clonotype is one base distant, so this may be a read error. The chain joins TRBV30 to TRBJ2-1, with D hard to call. This CDR3 is 13 amino acids long. The germline CDR1 and CDR2 sequences are GTSNPN and SVGIG (reference sequence). The CDR3 is CAWREPLWDEHFF. Written as DNA, the CDR3 is TGTGCCTGGAGGGAGCCCCTTTGGGATGAGCATTTCTTC.

This chain links TRBV10-3 with TRBJ2-1, with 7 positions matching TRBD1. Germline CDR1 ENHRY, CDR2 SYGVKD. The V and J ends lost 8 bases and 5 bases, in that order; junction bases with no gene match: 12. The CDR3 extends over 15 amino acids. The CDR3 reads CAIRAGDSPNNEQFF. In nucleotides, the CDR3 is TGTGCCATCCGTGCAGGGGACAGTCCAAACAATGAGCAGTTCTTC.

Worth noting for this clonotype: One junction end does not reproduce the germline sequence, and a read error may be involved. The chain links TRBV11-3 to TRBJ2-2, with 7 bases identical to TRBD2. The CDR3 covers 18 residues. Germline V gives CDR1 SGHNT, CDR2 YENEEA. The CDR3 spells CACSLESTGGRFTGELFF. The CDR3 DNA follows: TGTGCCTGCAGCTTAGAGTCTACTGGCGGGAGATTCACCGGGGAGCTGTTTTTT.

This clonotype was recorded many times. The chain recombines TRBV6-6 with TRBJ1-5; 7 bases are a match to TRBD1. The V segment lost 2 bases and the J segment 5 bases; nucleotides outside the gene matches: 3. The germline CDR1 and CDR2 sequences are MNHNY and SVGAGI (reference sequence). This CDR3 has 14 residues. The chain's CDR3 is CASSYGDSYQPQHF. In DNA form, the CDR3 reads TGTGCCAGCAGTTACGGGGACAGCTATCAGCCCCAGCATTTT.

Points on this clonotype: The junction shows a germline mismatch at one end, possibly a read error. V and J are TRBV6-1 and TRBJ2-7; possible D gene TRBD2, 5 bases. Germline assignment: CDR1 MNHNS and CDR2 SASEGT. The CDR3 runs 15 residues. CDR3 DNA: TGTGCCAGCCAGAGGGATACAGATACAACCTACGAGCAGTATTTC. Protein product: CASQRDTDTTYEQYF.

This clonotype was found a few times. This rearrangement joins TRBV11-2 to TRBJ2-6; no reliable D call. The CDR3 totals 15 residues. The germline gives CDR1 SGHAT, CDR2 FQNNGV. CDR3 nucleotide sequence: TGTATCAGCAGCTTAGAGGCCTCTGGGGCCAACGTCCTGACTTTC. Its translation is CISSLEASGANVLTF.

For this clonotype: This may come from a read error, since a much larger clone is one base off. The genes are TRBV14 and TRBJ2-3; D gene ambiguous. Germline CDR1 reads SGHDN; CDR2 reads FVKESK. The CDR3 runs to 13 residues. The DNA for the CDR3 is TGTACCAGCAGCCAAGGCCGGACAGATACGCAGTATTTT. It is translated as CTSSQGRTDTQYF. The full variable domain, with the rest looked up from reference TRBV14 and TRBJ2-3, is EAGVTQFPSHSVIEKGQTVTLRCDPISGHDNLYWYRRVMGKEIKFLLHFVKESKQDESGMPNNRFLAERTGGTYSTLKVQPAELEDSGVYFCTSSQGRTDTQYFGPGTRLTVL.

Points on this clonotype: A much larger clonotype is one base distant, so this may be a read error. V is TRBV20-1 and J is TRBJ2-7, with TRBD1 matching over 9 bases. The CDR3 loop spans 13 amino acids. CDR1 and CDR2 (germline): DFQATT, SNEGSKA (reference sequence). The CDR3 loop is CSVRGTGMYEQYF. The DNA of the CDR3 is TGCAGTGTTAGAGGGACAGGGATGTACGAGCAGTACTTC.

J is TRBJ2-7 and V is TRBV30; tentatively, D is TRBD1 or TRBD2 (6 bases each). CDR1 is GTSNPN and CDR2 is SVGIG in the germline V gene (reference sequence). The length of the CDR3 is 15 residues. Trimming took off 0 bases at V and 0 bases at J, with 12 bases between the two ends. The CDR3 loop reads CAWSVQGTFSYEQYF. The CDR3 DNA is TGTGCCTGGAGTGTTCAGGGGACTTTCTCCTACGAGCAGTACTTC.

The V call is TRBV4-2, the J call TRBJ2-3; the match to TRBD2 covers 16 bases. The V gene's germline CDR1 is LGHNA and CDR2 YNFKEQ. The length of the CDR3 is 16 residues. CDR3 nucleotides: TGTGTCGGCAGCCAAACGGGACTAGCGGGAGGGGATACGCAGTATTTT. Its translation is CVGSQTGLAGGDTQYF.

This clonotype was detected ten times or more. The CDR3 bases are TGCAGTGCTACAAACAGGGGTGAGACCCAGTACTTC. Its protein product is CSATNRGETQYF. J is TRBJ2-5 and V is TRBV20-1; TRBD1 matches at 7 bases. Germline V gives CDR1 DFQATT, CDR2 SNEGSKA (reference sequence). Trimming took 4 bases from V and 5 from J; bases not matched to a gene: 4. The CDR3 is made up of 12 amino acids.

The sample holds many counts of this clonotype. The chain recombines TRBV6-6 with TRBJ2-5; 9 bases match TRBD1. Germline V gene sequence: CDR1 MNHNY, CDR2 SVGAGI (reference sequence). V shed 8 bases and J 2 bases; nucleotides not matched to a gene: 6. The CDR3 runs to 14 residues. CDR3 bases: TGTGCCAGCCAGGGGACAGGGCTTCAAGAGACCCAGTACTTC. Its protein product is CASQGTGLQETQYF.

Regarding this clonotype: One end of the junction is discordant with germline, which a read error may explain. This rearrangement joins TRBV11-3 to TRBJ2-5, with D perhaps matching TRBD1 (5 bases). The CDR3 runs to 15 residues. Germline CDR1 SGHNT, CDR2 YENEEA. CDR3 residues: CASSLILGRLEAQYF. Here the CDR3 DNA reads TGTGCCAGCAGCTTAATATTGGGGCGTCTAGAGGCCCAGTACTTC.

To note about this clonotype: The missing conserved phenylalanine or tryptophan at the end of this CDR3 makes a read error likely. The chain links TRBV11-2 to TRBJ1-6; 7 bases match TRBD1. CDR1 is SGHAT, CDR2 FQNNGV, per germline. The CDR3 is 15 amino acids. CDR3 bases: TGTGATAGCAGCTCGGAGGGACAGCTAAATTCACCCCTCCACCTT. Its translation is CDSSSEGQLNSPLHL.

To note about this clonotype: Just one base apart from a much larger clone, this may be a read error. The chain recombines TRBV6-2 or TRBV6-3 with TRBJ2-7; no reliable D call. The CDR3 sequence is 12 residues long. Germline V lookup: CDR1 MNHEY, CDR2 SVGEGT. CDR3 sequence (DNA): TGTGCCGGCAGGCGGAACACCTACGAGCAGTACTTC. Protein sequence: CAGRRNTYEQYF.

This clonotype came up once. A much larger clone sits a single nucleotide away, making a read error possible. The rearrangement links TRBV21-1 to TRBJ1-1; the D call of TRBD1 is as the table states it, not checked on the DNA. TRBV21-1 is termed a pseudogene. The CDR3 totals 14 residues. The CDR3 spells CASRKGRDRGRAFF. In nucleotides, the CDR3 is TGTGCCAGCAGGAAAGGCCGGGACAGGGGTCGGGCTTTCTTT.

This clonotype was recorded a few times. The chain couples TRBV7-3 to TRBJ2-2, with D possibly being TRBD2 (6 bases). V shed 6 bases and J shed 4 bases, with 15 bases lying between them. Germline loops: CDR1 SGHTA, CDR2 FQGTGA. The CDR3 has 15 amino acids. This CDR3 is CASRDPGDITGELFF. The CDR3 DNA reads as TGTGCCAGCAGAGATCCGGGAGATATCACCGGGGAGCTGTTTTTT.

This clonotype is termed medium-sized (0.01 to 0.1%). The V gene is TRBV29-1, the J gene TRBJ1-1; D unresolved. The length of the CDR3 is 13 residues. Germline V lookup: CDR1 SQVTM, CDR2 ANQGSEA. The V gene lost 6 bases and the J gene lost 4 bases, with 15 bases spanning the gap. CDR3 protein: CSVRGSAGTEAFF. CDR3 sequence (DNA): TGCAGCGTAAGAGGATCCGCGGGCACTGAAGCTTTCTTT.